This T cell receptor beta chain was sequenced during a study of shared clonotypes between healthy human individuals. Between the trimmed V and J ends, which lost 0 bases and 5 bases, there was a span of 11 bases. Germline CDR1 reads SGDLS; CDR2 reads YYNGEE. There are 14 residues in the CDR3. A CD45RA-negative memory subset and a CD45RA+ naive subset were separated from the CD4+ cells. The protocol was immunoSEQ multiplex PCR, while the TCRdb copy is restricted to in-frame clones and leaves out a portion. The sample holds 2 million to 3 million clones, under 95% seen once. The TCR comes from a man younger than 35 in good health. Some clones in this sample may be carry-over from other donors' samples. V usage is TRBV9 and J usage is TRBJ1-2, with D uncertain. Sequencing was carried out using naive CD4+ T cells from PBMCs. Subset defined: CD45RA+ positively selected. CDR3 protein: CASSVEAGEYGYTF. The CDR3, as DNA: TGTGCCAGCAGCGTAGAGGCAGGCGAGTATGGCTACACCTTC.